This TCR beta chain derives from a study of shared clonotypes between healthy human individuals. Only CD45RO-negative cells positively selected for CCR7 counted as naive CD8 cells, so terminally differentiated effector memory CD45RA+ cells were excluded. Splitting of each subset's genomic DNA was done evenly across several immunoSEQ plates. Assay: immunoSEQ multiplex PCR; the TCRdb copy retains only in-frame clones and omits some. This sample has around 610,000 clones, with approximately 96% found just once. CDR3 length: 13 residues. Trimming cost V 2 bases and J 3 bases, with 7 bases left between them. Germline V lookup: CDR1 KGHSH, CDR2 LQKENI.

The sequencing input was naive CD8+ T cells sorted from blood. This rearrangement joins TRBV18 to TRBJ1-1; D ambiguous. This TCR derives from a woman in her thirties in good health. The CDR3 DNA is TGTGCCAGCTCACCAGCCAGTTACACTGAAGCTTTCTTT. Translating it yields CASSPASYTEAFF.